The clone carrying this T cell receptor (beta chain) was detected ten times or more. Antigen unknown. TCR beta CDR3 regions were amplified from RNA. During a first-round RT-PCR of the TCR CDR3, the HTBI primer set was used. Each CDR3 protein is one row after TCRdb ran MiXCR on the multiplex PCR reads. The sample lists about 840,000 distinct CDR3 sequences; around 39% were seen once. The source of the sample is a study of T cells in Graves' hyperthyroidism and ophthalmopathy. Study outcomes and limitations: Within blood appeared most thyroid clonotypes that had expanded above 0.001.

The CDR3 consists of 15 residues. Germline V gives CDR1 SQVTM, CDR2 ANQGSEA. V trimming: 3 bases; J trimming: 2 bases; junction bases outside the gene matches: 6. Investigators excluded patients with uncontrolled infection, other autoimmune disease, pregnancy or lactation. Clinical symptoms, serum thyroxine and TRAb, thyroid ultrasound and orbital computed tomography were used for the diagnoses. The V gene is TRBV29-1, the J gene TRBJ2-7; TRBD1 aligns across 11 bases. The TCR originated in a man aged 18-30 years with Graves' hyperthyroidism. Sequencing was carried out using blood. CDR3 DNA: TGCAGCGTTGAGGATTGGGACAGGGGGACCTACGAGCAGTACTTC. This translates into CSVEDWDRGTYEQYF.